One and the same sample provided the 27 T cell receptor beta chains below, sequenced in a study of cytotoxic CD8 clonotypes in ibrutinib-treated CLL (dated by TCRdb to 2020 to 2022). Receptor amplification or capture employed the immunoSEQ multiplex PCR assay. Here the immuneACCESS table is served through TCRdb, limited to in-frame sequences with V and J called. Missing clones are a known gap in these copies; in checked studies unresolved V genes cover under half, and the rest lacks a known reason. The sample table contains some 81,000 clones; only one count was recorded for more than 75% of them. Jointly, the top ten make up approximately 4.4% of the sample. Interpreted using the paper, the time point label stands for: roughly 12 months on ibrutinib. The source was PBMCs, collected after 12 months of ibrutinib treatment. The receptors were sampled from a human donor with chronic lymphocytic leukemia.

V usage is TRBV6-6 and J usage is TRBJ1-1, with 7 bases fitting TRBD1. V was clipped by 5 bases and J by 4 bases; unmatched bases: 7. This CDR3 contains 14 residues. Germline CDR1 and CDR2: MNHNY and SVGAGI (reference sequence). The CDR3 sequence is CASSDRDWGTEAFF. The DNA for the CDR3 is TGTGCCAGCAGTGACAGGGATTGGGGCACTGAAGCTTTCTTT.

The rearrangement joins TRBV11-2 to TRBJ1-2, with D unresolved. Germline-derived CDR1 and CDR2 are SGHAT and FQNNGV. This CDR3 is built from 13 residues. The V end was cut by 1 base, the J end by 8 bases, with 11 bases between. CDR3 in amino acids: CASSLAEGGGYTF. CDR3 coding DNA: TGTGCCAGCAGCTTAGCGGAGGGAGGGGGCTACACCTTC.

The chain is built from TRBV11-2 and TRBJ2-5; D assignment may be TRBD1 or TRBD2 (5 bases each). CDR3 length: 15 residues. V shed 1 base and J shed 5 bases, with 14 bases lying between them. In germline, CDR1 is SGHAT, CDR2 FQNNGV. The CDR3 DNA reads as TGTGCCAGCAGCTTAGGAGGGAGTGAGGGGGAGACCCAGTACTTC. Its translation is CASSLGGSEGETQYF.

The chain employs TRBV5-1 and TRBJ2-3, with 13 nucleotides matching TRBD2. V gave up 4 bases and J gave up 2 bases; unmatched junction bases: 10. This CDR3 is 18 amino acids long. CDR1 and CDR2 (germline): SGHRS, YFSETQ. CDR3 sequence: CASSLTSGGARATDTQYF. CDR3 sequence (DNA): TGCGCCAGCAGCCTCACTAGCGGGGGGGCCCGGGCCACAGATACGCAGTATTTT.

The DNA of the CDR3 is TGTGCCAGTAGTATCGGCTCTAGGTACACGCAGTATTTT. Translation: CASSIGSRYTQYF. The chain is built from TRBV19 and TRBJ2-3; unclear D gene. This CDR3 has 13 amino acids. Germline V gene lookup returns CDR1 LNHDA and CDR2 SQIVND (reference sequence). V shed 3 bases and J shed 9 bases, with 13 bases lying between them. The complete variable domain, with remaining parts taken from reference TRBV19 and TRBJ2-3, reads DGGITQSPKYLFRKEGQNVTLSCEQNLNHDAMYWYRQDPGQGLRLIYYSQIVNDFQKGDIAEGYSVSREKKESFPLTVTSAQKNPTAFYLCASSIGSRYTQYFGPGTRLTVL.

The chain carries TRBV6-6 and TRBJ2-1, with D hard to call. The CDR3 runs 13 residues. Trimming cost V 6 bases and J 5 bases, with 11 bases left between them. Germline V gene sequence: CDR1 MNHNY, CDR2 SVGAGI (reference sequence). Here the CDR3 DNA reads TGTGCCAGCAGGCAGCCCCTCCACAATGAGCAGTTCTTC. Its protein is CASRQPLHNEQFF.

The table lists this clone with a count of one. The chain uses TRBV11-2 and TRBJ2-2; D is perhaps TRBD2 (5 bases). CDR1 and CDR2 (germline): SGHAT, FQNNGV. The CDR3 is made up of 12 amino acids. Trimming stripped 8 bases from V and 7 bases from J, with 11 bases between. The CDR3 loop reads CASAPGGGELFF. The CDR3 DNA is TGTGCCAGCGCCCCTGGAGGCGGGGAGCTGTTTTTT. Based on the CDR3 plus reference TRBV11-2 and TRBJ2-2, the full variable domain is EAGVAQSPRYKIIEKRQSVAFWCNPISGHATLYWYQQILGQGPKLLIQFQNNGVVDDSQLPKDRFSAERLKGVDSTLKIQPAKLEDSAVYLCASAPGGGELFFGEGSRLTVL.

The V gene is TRBV14, the J gene TRBJ2-3; D possibly uses TRBD1 or TRBD2 (5 bases each). There are 17 residues in the CDR3. The germline V gene encodes CDR1 SGHDN and CDR2 FVKESK. The ends were cut back, 1 base at V and 0 bases at J, with 14 bases in the middle. CDR3 residues: CASSQGGAFRSTDTQYF. As DNA, the CDR3 is TGTGCCAGCAGCCAAGGAGGGGCGTTCCGGAGCACAGATACGCAGTATTTT.

This clone has only a few counts. The V call is TRBV5-1, the J call TRBJ2-7; 7 bases match TRBD2. The V gene end was trimmed by 4 bases and the J gene end by 3 bases; junction bases not matched to a gene: 10. The germline V gene has CDR1 SGHRS and CDR2 YFSETQ. The CDR3 sequence is 15 residues long. The CDR3 DNA reads as TGCGCCAGCAGCCCGCCCCTAGCGGCGGGCTACGAGCAGTACTTC. Protein product: CASSPPLAAGYEQYF.

This sequence joins TRBV28 and TRBJ2-3; TRBD2 matches 14 bases. The CDR3 has 15 amino acids. CDR1 and CDR2 from the germline V gene are MDHEN and SYDVKM. With 6 bases clipped from V and 11 bases from J, the junction kept 10 bases outside the gene matches. CDR3 region: CASSTGTSGSQRQYF. CDR3 bases: TGTGCCAGCAGCACCGGGACTAGCGGGAGCCAAAGGCAGTATTTT.

The V call is TRBV7-3, the J call TRBJ2-1, with D perhaps matching TRBD2 (6 bases). The germline V gene has CDR1 SGHTA and CDR2 FQGTGA. The CDR3 has 14 amino acids. Trimming stripped 5 bases from V and 5 bases from J, with 13 bases between. This chain's CDR3 is CASSTGTGHNEQFF. The CDR3 bases are TGTGCCAGCAGCACGGGGACTGGCCACAATGAGCAGTTCTTC.

This clone has just a few counts. The chain couples TRBV6-6 to TRBJ2-7; D is possibly TRBD1 or TRBD2 (5 bases each). V was clipped by 2 bases and J by 4 bases, with 12 bases between them. CDR1 is MNHNY, CDR2 SVGAGI, per germline (reference sequence). The CDR3 extends over 14 amino acids. Here the CDR3 DNA reads TGTGCCAGCAGTTACGAGGGGATGGGATACGAGCAGTACTTC. It is translated as CASSYEGMGYEQYF.

The chain uses TRBV2 and TRBJ1-1; D remains unclear. The CDR3 totals 14 residues. The V gene's germline CDR1 is SNHLY and CDR2 FYNNEI. V gave up 8 bases and J gave up 1 base, with 14 bases separating them. CDR3 DNA: TGTGCCAGCCTACTTACAGAGGAGAACACTGAAGCTTTCTTT. Translated: CASLLTEENTEAFF.

The V and J genes are TRBV9 and TRBJ2-1, with 8 nucleotides matching TRBD2. This CDR3 has 14 residues. V trimming: 4 bases; J trimming: 8 bases; junction bases outside the gene matches: 8. The germline CDR1 and CDR2 sequences are SGDLS and YYNGEE. The CDR3 DNA reads TGTGCCAGCAGCTCGCGGACTAGCTGGGATGAGCAGTTCTTC. It is translated as CASSSRTSWDEQFF.

This clone was seen a handful of times. The DNA of the CDR3 is TGCGCCAGCAGTGGGCCGGGGGCAGGGAACGAGCAGTACTTC. As protein: CASSGPGAGNEQYF. J is TRBJ2-7 and V is TRBV10-2; D may correspond to TRBD1 or TRBD2 (6 bases each). V was shortened by 4 bases and J by 5 bases, with 15 bases between the two germline ends. Germline loops: CDR1 WSHSY, CDR2 SAAADI. The CDR3 is 14 residues long.

The V gene is TRBV6-6, the J gene TRBJ1-5; D is perhaps TRBD1 (6 bases). V shed 5 bases and J shed 11 bases, with 13 bases lying between them. The CDR3 length is 12 residues. CDR1 and CDR2 from the germline V gene are MNHNY and SVGAGI (reference sequence). CDR3 DNA sequence: TGTGCCAGCAGTCCGACAGGTCTTGCCCAGCATTTT. It codes for CASSPTGLAQHF.

V usage is TRBV6-5 and J usage is TRBJ2-4, with 10 nucleotides matching TRBD2. Germline trimming cut 6 bases from V and 9 bases from J; bases unmatched to any gene: 11. Germline V lookup: CDR1 MNHEY, CDR2 SVGAGI. CDR3 length: 15 amino acids. CDR3 bases: TGTGCCAGCAGGACGGCAGCGGGGGGGCGAAGCATTCAGTACTTC. As protein: CASRTAAGGRSIQYF.

V and J are TRBV11-2 and TRBJ2-3, with 16 bases identical to TRBD2. CDR3 size: 20 residues. Germline assignment: CDR1 SGHAT and CDR2 FQNNGV. J was trimmed by 1 base and V by 0 bases; bases with no gene match: 7. The CDR3 is CASSLDRGLAGGPGTDTQYF. Here the CDR3 DNA reads TGTGCCAGCAGCTTAGATAGGGGACTAGCGGGAGGGCCGGGCACAGATACGCAGTATTTT.

The V call is TRBV9, the J call TRBJ2-3, with D hard to call. This CDR3 is built from 14 residues. Germline CDR1 and CDR2: SGDLS and YYNGEE. V was clipped by 2 bases and J by 6 bases, with 13 bases between them. CDR3 sequence reads: CASSVVGPGDTQYF. In DNA, the CDR3 is TGTGCCAGCAGCGTGGTCGGGCCCGGGGATACGCAGTATTTT.

The V and J genes are TRBV20-1 and TRBJ1-2; no firm D call. The CDR3 extends over 11 amino acids. Germline CDR1 is DFQATT and CDR2 is SNEGSKA (reference sequence). The V and J ends lost 6 bases and 8 bases respectively, with 13 bases between them. In DNA form, the CDR3 reads TGCAGTGCGCTGGCCTTAGAAGGCTACACCTTC. Translated, it gives CSALALEGYTF.

The V and J genes are TRBV28 and TRBJ2-1; D is possibly TRBD1 or TRBD2 (6 bases each). This CDR3 spans 14 amino acids. The V gene's germline CDR1 is MDHEN and CDR2 SYDVKM. V lost 5 bases to trimming and J lost 9 bases, with 17 bases between them. CDR3 DNA sequence: TGTGCCAGCAGTCTCCCGACTAGGGGGATTGAGCAGTTCTTC. Translation gives CASSLPTRGIEQFF.

V gene TRBV28 combines with J gene TRBJ2-1; 7 positions agree with TRBD2. CDR3 length equals 14 residues. Unmatched junction bases numbered 0, after V lost 3 bases and J lost 1 base. In germline, CDR1 is MDHEN, CDR2 SYDVKM. DNA of the CDR3: TGTGCCAGCAGTTTGCGGGGGTCCTACAATGAGCAGTTCTTC. Translated, it gives CASSLRGSYNEQFF.

This clone turned up a few times. The rearrangement joins TRBV15 to TRBJ2-1; D is perhaps TRBD2 (5 bases). The V gene's germline CDR1 is LNHNV and CDR2 YYDKDF (reference sequence). This CDR3 contains 16 residues. Trimming removed 1 base from V and 0 bases from J, with 10 bases in between. The CDR3 region has the DNA TGTGCCACCAGCAGAGGGTTGGGAGCCTCCTACAATGAGCAGTTCTTC. Its translation is CATSRGLGASYNEQFF.

The CDR3 spells CASSSRLVRDHSYEQYF. CDR3 nucleotide sequence: TGTGCCAGCTCATCTCGCCTCGTCCGGGACCATTCCTACGAGCAGTACTTC. The chain combines TRBV18 with TRBJ2-7, with D tentatively TRBD1 or TRBD2 (5 bases each). Germline V gene data show CDR1 as KGHSH and CDR2 as LQKENI. This CDR3 region has 17 residues. Trimming shortened V by 5 bases and J by 1 base, and 21 bases separated the two germline ends.

The rearrangement links TRBV6-1 to TRBJ1-1, with a tentative D call TRBD1 (5 bases). This CDR3 is 13 amino acids long. Trimming pared 4 bases from V and 3 bases from J, leaving 9 bases between. CDR1 is MNHNS and CDR2 is SASEGT in the germline V gene. The CDR3, as DNA: TGTGCCAGCAGTGCCAGGGTTCACACTGAAGCTTTCTTT. Translation gives CASSARVHTEAFF.

This clone has just one count. This chain links TRBV4-3 with TRBJ1-4; 9 nucleotides align to TRBD1. The junction had 9 bases not matched to a gene; V was cut back by 3 bases and J by 7 bases. The germline gives CDR1 LGHNA, CDR2 YSLEER. The CDR3 spans 16 residues. In DNA, the CDR3 is TGCGCCAGCAGCCAGGCCGAGACAGGGGGGAGTGAAAAACTGTTTTTT. It yields the protein CASSQAETGGSEKLFF.

CDR3 protein: CASSYRTGVYNEQFF. DNA for the CDR3: TGTGCCAGCAGCTACCGGACAGGGGTCTACAATGAGCAGTTCTTC. The V call is TRBV6-5, the J call TRBJ2-1; TRBD1 matches 9 bases. Germline assignment: CDR1 MNHEY and CDR2 SVGAGI. The trim removed 6 bases at V and 3 bases at J, leaving 6 bases unmatched. The CDR3 is 15 amino acids.